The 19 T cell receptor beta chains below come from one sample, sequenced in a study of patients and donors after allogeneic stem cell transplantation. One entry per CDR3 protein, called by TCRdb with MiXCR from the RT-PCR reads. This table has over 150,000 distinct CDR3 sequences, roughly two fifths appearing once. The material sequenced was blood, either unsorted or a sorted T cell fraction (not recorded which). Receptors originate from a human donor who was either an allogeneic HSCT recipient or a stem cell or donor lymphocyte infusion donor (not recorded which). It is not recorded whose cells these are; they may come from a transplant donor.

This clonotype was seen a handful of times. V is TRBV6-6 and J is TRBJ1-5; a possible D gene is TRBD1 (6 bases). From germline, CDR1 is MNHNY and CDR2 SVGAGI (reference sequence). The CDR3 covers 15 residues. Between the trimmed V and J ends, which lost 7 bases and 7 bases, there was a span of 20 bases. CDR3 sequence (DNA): TGTGCCAGCAATTTACGACCAGGGGCAGGGCAGCCCCAGCATTTT. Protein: CASNLRPGAGQPQHF.

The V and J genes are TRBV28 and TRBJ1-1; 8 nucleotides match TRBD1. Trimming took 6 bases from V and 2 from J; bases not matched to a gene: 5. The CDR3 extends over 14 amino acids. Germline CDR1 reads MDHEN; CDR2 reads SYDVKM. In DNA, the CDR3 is TGTGCCAGCAGGGGGGGACAGGTAAACACTGAAGCTTTCTTT. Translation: CASRGGQVNTEAFF.

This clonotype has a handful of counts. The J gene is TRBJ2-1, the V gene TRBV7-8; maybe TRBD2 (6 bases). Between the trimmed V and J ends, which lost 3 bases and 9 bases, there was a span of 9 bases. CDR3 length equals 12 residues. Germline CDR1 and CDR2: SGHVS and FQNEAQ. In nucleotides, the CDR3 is TGTGCCAGCAGCTTTAGCGGCCCTGAGCAGTTCTTC. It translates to CASSFSGPEQFF.

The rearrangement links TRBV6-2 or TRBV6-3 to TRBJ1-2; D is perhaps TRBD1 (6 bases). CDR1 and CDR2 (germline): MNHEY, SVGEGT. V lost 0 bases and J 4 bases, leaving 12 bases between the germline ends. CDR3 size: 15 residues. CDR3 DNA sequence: TGTGCCAGCAGTTACTCGACAGGCCCTGGCTATGGCTACACCTTC. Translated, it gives CASSYSTGPGYGYTF.

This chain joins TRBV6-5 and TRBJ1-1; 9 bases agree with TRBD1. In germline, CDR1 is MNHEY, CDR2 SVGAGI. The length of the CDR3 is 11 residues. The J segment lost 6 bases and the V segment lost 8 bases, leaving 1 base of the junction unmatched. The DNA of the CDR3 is TGTGCCAGCGGACAGGGGCCTGAAGCTTTCTTT. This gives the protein CASGQGPEAFF.

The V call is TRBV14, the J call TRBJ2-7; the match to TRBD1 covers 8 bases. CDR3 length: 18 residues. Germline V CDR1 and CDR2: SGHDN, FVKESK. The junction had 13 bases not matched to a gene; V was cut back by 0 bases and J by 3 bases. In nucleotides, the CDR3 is TGTGCCAGCAGCCAAGATCCCCGGTTAGGACAGGGTGGCTACGAGCAGTACTTC. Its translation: CASSQDPRLGQGGYEQYF. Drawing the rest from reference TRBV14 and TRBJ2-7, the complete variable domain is EAGVTQFPSHSVIEKGQTVTLRCDPISGHDNLYWYRRVMGKEIKFLLHFVKESKQDESGMPNNRFLAERTGGTYSTLKVQPAELEDSGVYFCASSQDPRLGQGGYEQYFGPGTRLTVT.

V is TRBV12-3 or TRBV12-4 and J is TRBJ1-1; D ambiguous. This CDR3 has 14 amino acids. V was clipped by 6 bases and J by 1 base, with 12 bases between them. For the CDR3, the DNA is TGTGCCAGCAGGTCCGAAGTTTGGAACACTGAAGCTTTCTTT. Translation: CASRSEVWNTEAFF.

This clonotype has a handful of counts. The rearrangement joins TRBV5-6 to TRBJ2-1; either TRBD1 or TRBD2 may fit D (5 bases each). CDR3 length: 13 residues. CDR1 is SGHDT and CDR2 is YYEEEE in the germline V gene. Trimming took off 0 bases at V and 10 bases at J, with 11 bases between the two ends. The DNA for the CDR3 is TGTGCCAGCAGCTTGGGAGGGGATTGGGAGCAGTTCTTC. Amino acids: CASSLGGDWEQFF.

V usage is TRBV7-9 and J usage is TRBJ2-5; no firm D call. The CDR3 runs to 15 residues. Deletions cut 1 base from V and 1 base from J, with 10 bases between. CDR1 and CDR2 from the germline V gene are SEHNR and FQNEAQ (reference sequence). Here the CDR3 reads CASSLGVAAQETQYF. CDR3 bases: TGTGCCAGCAGCTTAGGTGTGGCAGCCCAAGAGACCCAGTACTTC.

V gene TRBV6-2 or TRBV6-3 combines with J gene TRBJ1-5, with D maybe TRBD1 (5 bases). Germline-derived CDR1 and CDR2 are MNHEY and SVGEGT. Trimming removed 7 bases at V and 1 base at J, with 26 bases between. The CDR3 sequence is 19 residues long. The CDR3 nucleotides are TGTGCCAGCATTCTTACGTCATTTTTGCAGGGCTACAGCAATCAGCCCCAGCATTTT. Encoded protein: CASILTSFLQGYSNQPQHF.

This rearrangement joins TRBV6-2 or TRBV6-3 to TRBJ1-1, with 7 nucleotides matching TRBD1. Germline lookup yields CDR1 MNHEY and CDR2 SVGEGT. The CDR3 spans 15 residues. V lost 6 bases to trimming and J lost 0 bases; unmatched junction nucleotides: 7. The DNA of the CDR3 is TGTGCCAGCAGCCAGACAGGGTCGATGAACACTGAAGCTTTCTTT. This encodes CASSQTGSMNTEAFF.

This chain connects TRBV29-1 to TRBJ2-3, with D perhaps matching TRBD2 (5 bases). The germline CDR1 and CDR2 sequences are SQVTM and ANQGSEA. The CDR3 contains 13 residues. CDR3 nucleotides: TGCACCCTGACGGGGTCGGGCACAGATACGCAGTATTTT. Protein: CTLTGSGTDTQYF.

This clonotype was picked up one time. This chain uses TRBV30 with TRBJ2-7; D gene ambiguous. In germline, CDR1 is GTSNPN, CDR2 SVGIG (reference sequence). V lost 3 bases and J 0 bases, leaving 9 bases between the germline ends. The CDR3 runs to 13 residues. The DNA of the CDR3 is TGTGCCTGGAGGCTTCTATTCTCCTACGAGCAGTACTTC. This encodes CAWRLLFSYEQYF.

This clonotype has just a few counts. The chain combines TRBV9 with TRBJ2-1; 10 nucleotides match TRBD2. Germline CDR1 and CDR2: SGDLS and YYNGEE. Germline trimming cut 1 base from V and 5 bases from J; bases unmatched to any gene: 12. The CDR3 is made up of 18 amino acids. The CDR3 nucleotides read TGTGCCAGCAGCGTATCCCTAGCGGGAGCGTTATCCGACAATGAGCAGTTCTTC. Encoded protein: CASSVSLAGALSDNEQFF.

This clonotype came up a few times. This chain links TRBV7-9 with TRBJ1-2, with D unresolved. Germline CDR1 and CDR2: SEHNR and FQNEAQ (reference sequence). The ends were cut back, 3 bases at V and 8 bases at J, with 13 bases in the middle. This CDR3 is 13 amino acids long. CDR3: CASSLARPWGYTF. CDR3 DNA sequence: TGTGCCAGCAGCTTGGCCAGGCCATGGGGCTACACCTTC. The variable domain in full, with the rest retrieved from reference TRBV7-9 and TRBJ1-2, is DTGVSQNPRHKITKRGQNVTFRCDPISEHNRLYWYRQTLGQGPEFLTYFQNEAQLEKSRLLSDRFSAERPKGSFSTLEIQRTEQGDSAMYLCASSLARPWGYTFGSGTRLTVV.

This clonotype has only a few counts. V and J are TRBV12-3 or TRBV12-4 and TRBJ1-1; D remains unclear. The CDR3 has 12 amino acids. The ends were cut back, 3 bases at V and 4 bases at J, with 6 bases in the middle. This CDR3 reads CASSFIATEAFF. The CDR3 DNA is TGTGCCAGCAGTTTTATAGCCACTGAAGCTTTCTTT.

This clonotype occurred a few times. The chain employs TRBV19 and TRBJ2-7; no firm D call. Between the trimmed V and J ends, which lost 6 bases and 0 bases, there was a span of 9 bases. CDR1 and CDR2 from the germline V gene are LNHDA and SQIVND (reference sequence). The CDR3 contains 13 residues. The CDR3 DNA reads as TGTGCCAGTAGCCCAGACGTCTCCTACGAGCAGTACTTC. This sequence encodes CASSPDVSYEQYF.

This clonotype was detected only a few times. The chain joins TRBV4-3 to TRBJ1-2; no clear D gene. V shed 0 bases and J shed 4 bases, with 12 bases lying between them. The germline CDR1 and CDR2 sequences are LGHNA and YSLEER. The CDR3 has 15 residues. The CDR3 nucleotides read TGCGCCAGCAGCCAAGAGAACGAGAGAGGCTATGGCTACACCTTC. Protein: CASSQENERGYGYTF.

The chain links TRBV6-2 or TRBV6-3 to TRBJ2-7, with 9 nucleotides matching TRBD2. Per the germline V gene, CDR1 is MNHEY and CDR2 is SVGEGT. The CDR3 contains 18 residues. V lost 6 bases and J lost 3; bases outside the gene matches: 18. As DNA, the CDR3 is TGTGCCAGCAGCACCTTAAGCGGAGGGTTAGCGGGAGTCTACGAGCAGTACTTC. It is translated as CASSTLSGGLAGVYEQYF.